This T cell receptor (beta chain) was retrieved from a study of T cells in Graves' hyperthyroidism and ophthalmopathy. Diagnoses were made from clinical symptoms, serum measures (thyroxine and TRAb), thyroid ultrasound and orbital computed tomography. V lost 6 bases to trimming and J lost 2 bases; unmatched junction nucleotides: 4. The length of the CDR3 is 14 residues. CDR1 is SGHAT and CDR2 is FQNNGV in the germline V gene. Points from the study as a whole: Most thyroid clonotypes with frequency above 0.001 were detected in blood. The model's output predicted ophthalmopathy at a median of about 6.5 months prior to onset.

Regions amplified from RNA transcripts were the TCR beta CDR3 regions. HTBI primers were the set used in a first-round RT-PCR of the TCR CDR3. A single record per CDR3 protein comes from TCRdb applying MiXCR to the multiplex PCR reads. In the table there are roughly 500,000 distinct CDR3 sequences, around 46% of which are singletons. This clonotype was counted only a few times. Its matching antigen is unknown. Sequenced input: peripheral blood or thyroid tissue (not recorded which). The sequence was obtained from an adult woman with Graves' disease, either hyperthyroidism or ophthalmopathy (not recorded which). The chain couples TRBV11-2 to TRBJ1-3; 7 bases line up with TRBD1. The CDR3 protein is CASRLTGAGNTIYF. As DNA, the CDR3 is TGTGCCAGCAGACTTACAGGGGCTGGAAACACCATATATTTT.